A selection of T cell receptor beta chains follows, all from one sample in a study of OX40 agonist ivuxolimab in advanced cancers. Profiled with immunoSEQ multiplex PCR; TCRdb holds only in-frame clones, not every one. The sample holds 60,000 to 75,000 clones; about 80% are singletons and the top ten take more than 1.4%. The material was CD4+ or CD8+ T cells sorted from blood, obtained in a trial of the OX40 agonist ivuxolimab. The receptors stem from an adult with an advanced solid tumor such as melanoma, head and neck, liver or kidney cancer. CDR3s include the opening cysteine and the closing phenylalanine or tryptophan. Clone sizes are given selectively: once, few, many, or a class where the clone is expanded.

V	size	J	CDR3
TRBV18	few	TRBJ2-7	CASSPAPRREQYF
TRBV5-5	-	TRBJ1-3	CASSSEGNTIYF
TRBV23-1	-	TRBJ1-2	CASSQSSGDGYTF
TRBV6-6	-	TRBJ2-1	CASLGRVYNEQFF
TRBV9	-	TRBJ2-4	CASSVGPQGAAKNIQYF
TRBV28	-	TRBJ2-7	CASSGGGTGPYEQYF
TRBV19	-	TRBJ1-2	CASSGDRDYGYTF
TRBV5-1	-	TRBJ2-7	CASSLVGGYEQYF
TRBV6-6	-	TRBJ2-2	CASTPWTSGGTGELFF
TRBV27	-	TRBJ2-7	CASSLSGTRGTYEQYF
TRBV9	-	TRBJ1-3	CASSTGQGNTIYF
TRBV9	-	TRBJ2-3	CASSATGLDTQYF
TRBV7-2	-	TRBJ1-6	CASSRRQGPSYNSPLHF